This TCR beta chain was recovered during a study of control samples from healthy donors and cancer patients. Losses at the gene ends were 4 bases for V and 5 bases for J; bases not matched to a gene: 7. Per germline, CDR1 LGHNA and CDR2 YNFKEQ. The length of the CDR3 is 16 residues. The table came from immunoSEQ multiplex PCR; TCRdb's copy has only in-frame clones and leaves some out. The sample carries about 270,000 clones, almost 85% recorded once. Input material: PBMCs. The chain couples TRBV4-2 to TRBJ2-5; TRBD2 matches 13 bases. This TCR was sampled from a woman in her fifties or sixties with lung cancer. The DNA for the CDR3 is TGTGCCAGCAGCCGCCGACTAGCGGGGGGCCGGGAGACCCAGTACTTC. Translating gives CASSRRLAGGRETQYF.